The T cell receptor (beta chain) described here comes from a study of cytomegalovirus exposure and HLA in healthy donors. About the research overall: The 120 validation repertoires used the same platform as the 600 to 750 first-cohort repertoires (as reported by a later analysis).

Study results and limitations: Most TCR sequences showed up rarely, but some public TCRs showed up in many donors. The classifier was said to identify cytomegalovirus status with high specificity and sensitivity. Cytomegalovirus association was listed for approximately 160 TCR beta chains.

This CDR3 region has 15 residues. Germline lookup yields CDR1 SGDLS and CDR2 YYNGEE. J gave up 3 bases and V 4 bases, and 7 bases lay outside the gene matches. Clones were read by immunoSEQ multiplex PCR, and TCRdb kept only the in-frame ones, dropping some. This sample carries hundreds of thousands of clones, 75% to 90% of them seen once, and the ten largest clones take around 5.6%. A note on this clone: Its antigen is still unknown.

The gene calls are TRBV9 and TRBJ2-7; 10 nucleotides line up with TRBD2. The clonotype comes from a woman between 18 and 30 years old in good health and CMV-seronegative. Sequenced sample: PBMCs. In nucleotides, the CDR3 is TGTGCCAGCAGCCCAGGACTAGCGGATATCTACGAGCAGTACTTC. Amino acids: CASSPGLADIYEQYF.